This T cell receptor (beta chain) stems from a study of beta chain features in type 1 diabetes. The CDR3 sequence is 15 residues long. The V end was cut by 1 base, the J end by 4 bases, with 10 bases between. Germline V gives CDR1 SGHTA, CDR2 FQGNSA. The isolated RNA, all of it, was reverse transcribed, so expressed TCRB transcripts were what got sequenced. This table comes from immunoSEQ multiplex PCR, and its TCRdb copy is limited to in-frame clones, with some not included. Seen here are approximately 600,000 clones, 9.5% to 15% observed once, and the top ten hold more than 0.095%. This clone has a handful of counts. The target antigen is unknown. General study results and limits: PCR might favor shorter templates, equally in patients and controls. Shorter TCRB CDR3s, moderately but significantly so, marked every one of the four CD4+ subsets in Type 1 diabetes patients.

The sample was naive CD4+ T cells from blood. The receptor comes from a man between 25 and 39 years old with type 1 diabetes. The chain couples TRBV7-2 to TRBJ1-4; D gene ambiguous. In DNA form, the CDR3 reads TGTGCCAGCAGCTTAGTGGCGGACTATAATGAAAAACTGTTTTTT. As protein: CASSLVADYNEKLFF.